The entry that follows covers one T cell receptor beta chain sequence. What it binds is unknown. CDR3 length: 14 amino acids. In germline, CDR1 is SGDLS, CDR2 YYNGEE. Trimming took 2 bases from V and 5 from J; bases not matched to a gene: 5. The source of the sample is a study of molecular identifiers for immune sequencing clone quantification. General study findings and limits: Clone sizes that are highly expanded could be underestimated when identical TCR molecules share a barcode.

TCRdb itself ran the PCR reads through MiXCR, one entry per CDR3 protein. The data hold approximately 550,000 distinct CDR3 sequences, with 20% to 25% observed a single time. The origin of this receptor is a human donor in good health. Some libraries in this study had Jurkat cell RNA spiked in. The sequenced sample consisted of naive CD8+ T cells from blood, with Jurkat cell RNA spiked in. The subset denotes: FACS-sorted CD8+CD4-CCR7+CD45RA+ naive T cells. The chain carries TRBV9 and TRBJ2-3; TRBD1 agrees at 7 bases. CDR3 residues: CASSVSQGLDTQYF. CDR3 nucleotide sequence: TGTGCCAGCAGCGTCTCACAGGGGTTAGATACGCAGTATTTT.